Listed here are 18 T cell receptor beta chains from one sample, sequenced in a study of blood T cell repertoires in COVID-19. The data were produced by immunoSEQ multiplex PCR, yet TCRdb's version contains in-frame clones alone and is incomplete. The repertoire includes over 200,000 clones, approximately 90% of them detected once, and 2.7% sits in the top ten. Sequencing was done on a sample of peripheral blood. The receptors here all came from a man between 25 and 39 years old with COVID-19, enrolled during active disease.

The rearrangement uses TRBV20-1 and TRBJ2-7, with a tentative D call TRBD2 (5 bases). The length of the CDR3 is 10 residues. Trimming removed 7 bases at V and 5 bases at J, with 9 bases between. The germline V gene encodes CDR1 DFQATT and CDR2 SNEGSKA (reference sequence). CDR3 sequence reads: CSVGINEQYF. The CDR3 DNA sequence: TGCAGTGTCGGGATTAACGAGCAGTACTTC.

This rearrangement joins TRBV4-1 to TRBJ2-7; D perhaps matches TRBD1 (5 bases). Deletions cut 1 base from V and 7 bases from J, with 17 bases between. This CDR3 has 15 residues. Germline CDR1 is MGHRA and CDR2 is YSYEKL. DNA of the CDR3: TGCGCCAGCAGCCAAGGAAGTGGTCCCCCAGGGGAGCAGTACTTC. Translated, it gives CASSQGSGPPGEQYF.

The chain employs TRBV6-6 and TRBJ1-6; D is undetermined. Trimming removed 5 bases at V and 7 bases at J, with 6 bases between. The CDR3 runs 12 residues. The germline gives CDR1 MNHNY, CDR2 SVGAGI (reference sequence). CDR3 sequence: CASSALNSPLHF. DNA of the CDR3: TGTGCCAGCAGTGCGTTGAATTCACCCCTCCACTTT.

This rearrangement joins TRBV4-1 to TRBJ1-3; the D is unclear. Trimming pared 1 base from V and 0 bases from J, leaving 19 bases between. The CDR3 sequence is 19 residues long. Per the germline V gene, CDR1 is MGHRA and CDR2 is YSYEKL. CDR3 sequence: CASSQVGGIGRPSGNTIYF. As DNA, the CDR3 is TGCGCCAGCAGCCAAGTCGGCGGGATCGGTAGACCCTCTGGAAACACCATATATTTT.

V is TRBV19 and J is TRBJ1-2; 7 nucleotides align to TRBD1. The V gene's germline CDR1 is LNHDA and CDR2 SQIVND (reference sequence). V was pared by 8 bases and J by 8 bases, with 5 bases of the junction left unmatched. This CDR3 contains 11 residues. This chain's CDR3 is CASRTGRGYTF. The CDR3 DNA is TGTGCCAGTCGGACAGGCCGGGGCTACACCTTC.

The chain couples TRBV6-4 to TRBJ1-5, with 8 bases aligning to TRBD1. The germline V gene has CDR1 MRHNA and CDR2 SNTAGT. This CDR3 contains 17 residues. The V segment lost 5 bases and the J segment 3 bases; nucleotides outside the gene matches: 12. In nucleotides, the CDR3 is TGTGCCAGCAGTAAAAAAAGGACAGGGTCGTTCAATCAGCCCCAGCATTTT. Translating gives CASSKKRTGSFNQPQHF.

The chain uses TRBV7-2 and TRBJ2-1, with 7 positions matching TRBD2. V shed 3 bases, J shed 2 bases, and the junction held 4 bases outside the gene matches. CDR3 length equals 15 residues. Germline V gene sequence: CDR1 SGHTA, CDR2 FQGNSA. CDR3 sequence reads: CASSFTGGTYNEQFF. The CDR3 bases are TGTGCCAGCAGCTTTACGGGAGGTACCTACAATGAGCAGTTCTTC.

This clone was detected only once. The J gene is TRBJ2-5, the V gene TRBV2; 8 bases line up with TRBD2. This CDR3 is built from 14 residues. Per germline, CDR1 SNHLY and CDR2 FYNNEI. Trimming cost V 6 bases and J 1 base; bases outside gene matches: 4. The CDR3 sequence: CASSLTSAQETQYF. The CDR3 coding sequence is TGTGCCAGCAGCCTGACTAGCGCCCAAGAGACCCAGTACTTC. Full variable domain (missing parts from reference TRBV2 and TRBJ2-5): EPEVTQTPSHQVTQMGQEVILRCVPISNHLYFYWYRQILGQKVEFLVSFYNNEISEKSEIFDDQFSVERPDGSNFTLKIRSTKLEDSAMYFCASSLTSAQETQYFGPGTRLLVL.

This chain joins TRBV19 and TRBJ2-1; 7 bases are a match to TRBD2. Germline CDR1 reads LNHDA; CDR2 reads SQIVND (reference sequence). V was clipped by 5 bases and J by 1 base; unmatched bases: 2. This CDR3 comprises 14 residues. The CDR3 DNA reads TGTGCCAGTAGTCGGACTAGTTCCTACAATGAGCAGTTCTTC. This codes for CASSRTSSYNEQFF.

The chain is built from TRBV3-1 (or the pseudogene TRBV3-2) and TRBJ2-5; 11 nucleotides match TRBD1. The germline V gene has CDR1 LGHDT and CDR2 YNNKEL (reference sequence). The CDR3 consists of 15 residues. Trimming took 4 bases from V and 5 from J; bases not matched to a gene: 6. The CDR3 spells CASSLLGQGDETQYF. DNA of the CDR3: TGTGCCAGCAGCCTGCTGGGACAGGGGGATGAGACCCAGTACTTC.

CDR3 in DNA: TGTGCCAGCTATCAGGGTTCCTATGGCTACACCTTC. Translated: CASYQGSYGYTF. The chain has TRBV28 and TRBJ1-2; TRBD1 is a possible D gene (5 bases). Germline loops: CDR1 MDHEN, CDR2 SYDVKM. The CDR3 sequence is 12 residues long. Trimming shortened V by 8 bases and J by 4 bases, and 11 bases separated the two germline ends.

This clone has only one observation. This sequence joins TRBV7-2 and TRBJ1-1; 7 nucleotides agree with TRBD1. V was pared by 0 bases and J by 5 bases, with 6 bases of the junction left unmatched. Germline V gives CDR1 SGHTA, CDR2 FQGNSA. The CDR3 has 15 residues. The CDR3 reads CASSLAPGGNTEAFF. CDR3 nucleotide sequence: TGTGCCAGCAGCTTAGCTCCAGGGGGAAATACTGAAGCTTTCTTT.

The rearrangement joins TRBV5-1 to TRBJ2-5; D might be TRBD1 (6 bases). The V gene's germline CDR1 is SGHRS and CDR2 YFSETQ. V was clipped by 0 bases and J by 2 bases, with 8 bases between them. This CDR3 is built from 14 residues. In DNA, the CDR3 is TGCGCCAGCAGCTTGGCCAGGGGACAAGAGACCCAGTACTTC. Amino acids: CASSLARGQETQYF.

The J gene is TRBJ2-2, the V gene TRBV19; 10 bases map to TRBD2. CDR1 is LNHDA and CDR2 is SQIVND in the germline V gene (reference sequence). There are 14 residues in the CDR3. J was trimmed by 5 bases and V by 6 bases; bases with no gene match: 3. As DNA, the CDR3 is TGTGCCAGTAGCACACTAGCGGGGACCGGGGAGCTGTTTTTT. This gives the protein CASSTLAGTGELFF.

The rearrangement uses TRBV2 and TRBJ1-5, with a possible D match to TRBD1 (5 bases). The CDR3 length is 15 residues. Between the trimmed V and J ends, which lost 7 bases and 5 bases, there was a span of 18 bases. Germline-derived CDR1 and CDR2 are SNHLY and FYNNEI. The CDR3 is CASNSQSTAHQPQHF. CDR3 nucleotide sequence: TGTGCCAGCAACTCCCAATCGACAGCCCATCAGCCCCAGCATTTT.

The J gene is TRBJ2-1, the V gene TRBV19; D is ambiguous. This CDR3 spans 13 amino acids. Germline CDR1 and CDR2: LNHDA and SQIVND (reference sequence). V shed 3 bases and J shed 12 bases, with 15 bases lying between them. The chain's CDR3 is CASSIIVVGPQFF. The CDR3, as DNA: TGTGCCAGTAGTATTATCGTGGTTGGGCCGCAGTTCTTC. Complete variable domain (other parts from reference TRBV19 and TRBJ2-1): DGGITQSPKYLFRKEGQNVTLSCEQNLNHDAMYWYRQDPGQGLRLIYYSQIVNDFQKGDIAEGYSVSREKKESFPLTVTSAQKNPTAFYLCASSIIVVGPQFFGPGTRLTVL.

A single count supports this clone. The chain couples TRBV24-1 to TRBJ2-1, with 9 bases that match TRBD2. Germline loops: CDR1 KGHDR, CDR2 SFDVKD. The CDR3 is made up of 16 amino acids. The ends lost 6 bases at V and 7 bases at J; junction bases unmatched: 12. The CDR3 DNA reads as TGTGCCACCAGTCTAGGTCTAGCGGGACGAGGGAATGAGCAGTTCTTC. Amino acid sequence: CATSLGLAGRGNEQFF.

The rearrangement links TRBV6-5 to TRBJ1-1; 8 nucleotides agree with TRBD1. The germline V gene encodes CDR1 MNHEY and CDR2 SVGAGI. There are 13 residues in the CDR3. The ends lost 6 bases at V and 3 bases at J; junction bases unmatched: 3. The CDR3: CASRQGAYTEAFF. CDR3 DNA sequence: TGTGCCAGCAGGCAGGGGGCGTACACTGAAGCTTTCTTT.